This T cell receptor beta chain was identified in a study of T cells in Graves' hyperthyroidism and ophthalmopathy. Study-wide findings and caveats: Ophthalmopathy could be told apart from stable hyperthyroidism with a 13 V-J model.

Germline CDR1 is LGHDT and CDR2 is YNNKEL (reference sequence). V lost 0 bases, J lost 7 bases, and 4 bases stayed unmatched. This CDR3 has 14 amino acids. Researchers took RNA transcripts and amplified the TCR beta CDR3 regions from them. First-round RT-PCR of the TCR CDR3 relied on the HTBI primer set. MiXCR, applied by TCRdb to the multiplex PCR reads, yields one record per CDR3 protein. Of 200,000 to 250,000 distinct CDR3 sequences listed, roughly a sixth were seen once; the top ten hold roughly 55%. Remarks on this clonotype: The antigen is undetermined.

The clonotype was recovered from a woman between 50 and 59 years old with Graves' hyperthyroidism. Input material: blood. The chain has TRBV3-1 and TRBJ1-1; 8 bases align to TRBD1. The CDR3 nucleotides read TGTGCCAGCAGCCAAGAGGGGACAGGCATTGAAGCTTTCTTT. The encoded protein is CASSQEGTGIEAFF.